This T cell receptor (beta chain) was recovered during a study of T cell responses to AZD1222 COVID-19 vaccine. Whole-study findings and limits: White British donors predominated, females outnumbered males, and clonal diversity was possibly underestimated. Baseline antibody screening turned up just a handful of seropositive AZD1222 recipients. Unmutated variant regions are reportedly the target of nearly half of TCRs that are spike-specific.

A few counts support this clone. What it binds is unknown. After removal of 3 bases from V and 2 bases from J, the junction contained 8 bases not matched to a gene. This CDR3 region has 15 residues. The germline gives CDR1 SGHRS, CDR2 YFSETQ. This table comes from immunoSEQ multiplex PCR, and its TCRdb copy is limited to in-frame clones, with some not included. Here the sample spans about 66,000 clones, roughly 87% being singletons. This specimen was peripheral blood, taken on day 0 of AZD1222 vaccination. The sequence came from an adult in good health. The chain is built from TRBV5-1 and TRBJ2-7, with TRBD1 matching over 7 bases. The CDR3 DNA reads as TGCGCCAGCAGCTCCACGGGGCAGGGGGCCTACGAGCAGTACTTC. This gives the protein CASSSTGQGAYEQYF.